This is a list of T cell receptor beta chains from one sample in a study of T cell responses to AZD1222 COVID-19 vaccine. Clones were sequenced by immunoSEQ multiplex PCR, and TCRdb holds only the in-frame ones, with some missing. The repertoire holds 69,000 or so clones, around 90% seen once, with approximately 4.8% in the top ten. The source was peripheral blood, collected 28 days after the second dose of the MenACWY control vaccine. Every receptor here comes from an adult who received the MenACWY meningococcal vaccine as a control. The CDR3 runs from the conserved cysteine through the conserved F or W. A D gene is named only where the DNA matches it firmly. Size is stated for part of the rows, as once, few or many counts, or as a class when the clone is expanded.

J: TRBJ2-7; size: -; V: TRBV27; D: TRBD2; CDR3: CASSYERDGTYEQYF; DNA: TGTGCCAGCAGTTATGAGCGGGATGGAACCTACGAGCAGTACTTC
J: TRBJ2-5; size: -; V: TRBV5-1; D: TRBD2; CDR3: CASSPDGVGGETQYF; DNA: TGCGCCAGCAGCCCTGACGGAGTGGGGGGGGAGACCCAGTACTTC
J: TRBJ2-5; size: -; V: TRBV5-4; D: -; CDR3: CASSFDGIGGAETQYF; DNA: TGTGCCAGCAGCTTCGATGGGATTGGGGGTGCAGAGACCCAGTACTTC
J: TRBJ2-7; size: -; V: TRBV28; D: -; CDR3: CASSSYSNRAEQYF; DNA: TGTGCCAGCAGTTCCTACTCCAACAGGGCCGAGCAGTACTTC
J: TRBJ1-2; size: -; V: TRBV21-1; D: -; CDR3: CASSSRVRDYGYTF; DNA: TGTGCCAGCAGCTCCAGGGTCCGAGACTATGGCTACACCTTC
J: TRBJ2-1; size: -; V: TRBV7-2; D: -; CDR3: CASSLAGISNYNEQFF; DNA: TGTGCCAGCAGCTTAGCTGGCATTTCCAACTACAATGAGCAGTTCTTC
J: TRBJ1-5; size: once; V: TRBV28; D: -; CDR3: CASSLRDGYNQPQHF; DNA: TGTGCCAGCAGCCTACGGGACGGTTACAATCAGCCCCAGCATTTT
J: TRBJ2-5; size: -; V: TRBV12-3/TRBV12-4; D: TRBD1; CDR3: CASSRDRGETQYF; DNA: TGTGCCAGCAGCCGGGACAGGGGCGAGACCCAGTACTTC
J: TRBJ1-4; size: -; V: TRBV5-4; D: -; CDR3: CASSRIGSRRGKLFF; DNA: TGTGCCAGCAGCCGGATAGGATCTCGTAGGGGAAAACTGTTTTTT
J: TRBJ1-5; size: -; V: TRBV19; D: -; CDR3: CASSISGGYQPQHF; DNA: TGTGCCAGTAGTATATCGGGTGGGTATCAGCCCCAGCATTTT
J: TRBJ2-7; size: -; V: TRBV29-1; D: TRBD1; CDR3: CSVGDRGYEQYF; DNA: TGCAGCGTTGGGGACAGGGGTTACGAGCAGTACTTC
J: TRBJ2-1; size: -; V: TRBV6-5; D: -; CDR3: CASRRELLVWDEQFF; DNA: TGTGCCAGCAGGAGGGAGCTATTAGTGTGGGATGAGCAGTTCTTC
J: TRBJ1-4; size: -; V: TRBV9; D: -; CDR3: CASSEGPTGGKLFF; DNA: TGTGCCAGCAGCGAAGGGCCCACGGGAGGAAAACTGTTTTTT
J: TRBJ1-2; size: -; V: TRBV19; D: -; CDR3: CASSIGSAGWSYGYTF; DNA: TGTGCCAGTAGTATTGGTTCGGCAGGCTGGAGCTATGGCTACACCTTC
J: TRBJ2-1; size: -; V: TRBV27; D: -; CDR3: CASSPDRWGKQFF; DNA: TGTGCCAGCAGTCCCGATCGATGGGGGAAGCAGTTCTTC
J: TRBJ1-6; size: -; V: TRBV10-3; D: -; CDR3: CATTGSNSYNSPLHF; DNA: TGTGCCACCACAGGGTCCAACTCCTATAATTCACCCCTCCACTTT
J: TRBJ2-7; size: -; V: TRBV15; D: -; CDR3: CATSRDRGRKLYF; DNA: TGTGCCACCAGCAGAGATCGGGGGCGGAAACTTTACTTC
J: TRBJ1-1; size: -; V: TRBV19; D: -; CDR3: CASSMDSTEAFF; DNA: TGTGCCAGTAGCATGGACAGCACTGAAGCTTTCTTT
J: TRBJ2-2; size: -; V: TRBV30; D: TRBD1; CDR3: CAWTSGDRGVRTGELFF; DNA: TGTGCCTGGACCTCGGGGGACAGGGGGGTTAGGACCGGGGAGCTGTTTTTT
J: TRBJ2-1; size: -; V: TRBV19; D: TRBD1; CDR3: CASSIVRTGHHEQFF; DNA: TGTGCCAGTAGTATAGTTCGGACAGGGCATCATGAGCAGTTCTTC
J: TRBJ2-7; size: -; V: TRBV4-2; D: -; CDR3: CASSQGEESFYEQYF; DNA: TGTGCCAGCAGCCAAGGTGAAGAGAGTTTCTACGAGCAGTACTTC
J: TRBJ1-1; size: -; V: TRBV28; D: TRBD1; CDR3: CASTTRNRGSFTEAFF; DNA: TGTGCCAGCACCACTAGGAACAGGGGGTCCTTTACCGAAGCTTTCTTT